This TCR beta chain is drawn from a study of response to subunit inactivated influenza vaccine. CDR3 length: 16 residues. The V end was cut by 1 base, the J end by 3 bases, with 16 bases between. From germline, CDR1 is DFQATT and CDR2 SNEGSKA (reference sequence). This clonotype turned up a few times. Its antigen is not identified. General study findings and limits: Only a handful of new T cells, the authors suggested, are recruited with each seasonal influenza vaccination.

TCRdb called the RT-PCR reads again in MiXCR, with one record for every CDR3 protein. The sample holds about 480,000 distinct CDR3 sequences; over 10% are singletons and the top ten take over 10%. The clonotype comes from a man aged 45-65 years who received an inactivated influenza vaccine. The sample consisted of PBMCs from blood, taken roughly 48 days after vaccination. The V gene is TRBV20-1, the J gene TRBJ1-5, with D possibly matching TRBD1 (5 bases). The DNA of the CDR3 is TGCAGTGCTAGAGCCCCTTGGGGGGGAACCAATCAGCCCCAGCATTTT. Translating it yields CSARAPWGGTNQPQHF.